These 13 T cell receptor beta chains came from one sample sequenced in a study of post-analysis software for immune sequencing data. Included in the TCR beta cDNA libraries were unique molecular identifiers. TCRdb re-analysed the PCR reads in MiXCR, keeping a single row per CDR3 protein. The sample includes about 210,000 distinct CDR3 sequences, over 25% seen only once; the top ten take more than 3%. Study-wide points: TRBV5-6, TRBV5-1 and TRBV20-1 belonged to a set of roughly 5 TRBV segments that were more frequent in patients than controls.

The antigens of these receptors remain unknown. Sample: blood. The receptors derive from a girl aged 2-17 years with multiple sclerosis.

The V call is TRBV4-1, the J call TRBJ2-2, with D tentatively TRBD2 (6 bases). CDR1 and CDR2 (germline): MGHRA, YSYEKL. The V end lost 0 bases, the J end lost 7 bases, and 18 bases lay between the germline ends. The CDR3 runs to 17 residues. The CDR3 region is CASSQDEARAGGGELFF. In DNA form, the CDR3 reads TGCGCCAGCAGCCAAGATGAGGCCAGGGCCGGGGGCGGGGAGCTGTTTTTT.

This sequence joins TRBV6-5 and TRBJ1-5; TRBD1 is a possible D gene (5 bases). There are 15 residues in the CDR3. V lost 0 bases and J lost 5, with 11 bases in between. From germline, CDR1 is MNHEY and CDR2 SVGAGI. The CDR3: CASSYSGGSDQPQHF. The CDR3 bases are TGTGCCAGCAGTTACTCGGGGGGAAGCGATCAGCCCCAGCATTTT.

Regarding this clonotype: This sequence may be a read error, since a much larger clone differs from it by one base. J is TRBJ2-5 and V is TRBV28; TRBD1 matches 7 bases. Matching the DNA end better, TRBJ2-1 makes the J call doubtful. The CDR3 covers 14 residues. Germline V gene sequence: CDR1 MDHEN, CDR2 SYDVKM. The CDR3 sequence: CASRTGTEQETQFF. The CDR3 bases are TGTGCCAGCAGAACCGGGACAGAGCAAGAGACCCAGTTCTTC.

This rearrangement joins TRBV18 to TRBJ1-5, with D possibly being TRBD1 (5 bases). V lost 5 bases and J lost 6, with 17 bases in between. Per germline, CDR1 KGHSH and CDR2 LQKENI. The CDR3 spans 15 residues. CDR3 in amino acids: CASSDSGGTAQPQHF. Here the CDR3 DNA reads TGTGCCAGCTCAGACTCGGGGGGGACGGCTCAGCCCCAGCATTTT.

This clonotype came up many times. The chain links TRBV9 to TRBJ2-1; D perhaps matches TRBD1 (6 bases). V lost 0 bases, J lost 9 bases, and 16 bases lay in between. Per germline, CDR1 SGDLS and CDR2 YYNGEE. CDR3 length equals 15 residues. CDR3 sequence: CASSVDVGAGSEQFF. CDR3 DNA sequence: TGTGCCAGCAGCGTAGATGTGGGGGCCGGGTCTGAGCAGTTCTTC.

The chain couples TRBV18 to TRBJ1-2; D possibly corresponds to TRBD1 (6 bases). This CDR3 spans 18 amino acids. V was clipped by 3 bases and J by 4 bases, with 24 bases between them. Germline V CDR1 and CDR2: KGHSH, LQKENI. Here the CDR3 reads CASSPILGASGRTYGYTF. The CDR3 DNA reads TGTGCCAGCTCACCGATCTTGGGGGCCTCCGGGCGTACCTATGGCTACACCTTC.

This clonotype came up a few times. At one end the junction does not follow the germline gene, possibly because of a read error. The genes are TRBV29-1 and TRBJ2-7, with TRBD2 matching 11 bases. CDR3 length equals 13 residues. Germline loops: CDR1 SQVTM, CDR2 ANQGSEA. The CDR3 loop is CNVDLAGGYEQYF. CDR3 nucleotides: TGCAACGTTGACCTAGCGGGAGGCTACGAGCAGTACTTC.

The chain couples TRBV20-1 to TRBJ2-1; 9 nucleotides align to TRBD2. The CDR3 totals 17 residues. Germline V gives CDR1 DFQATT, CDR2 SNEGSKA (reference sequence). The ends lost 1 base at V and 2 bases at J; junction bases unmatched: 9. CDR3 DNA: TGCAGTGCTAGAGTTCTACGGACTAGCGAGACCTACAATGAGCAGTTCTTC. Amino acids: CSARVLRTSETYNEQFF.

This clonotype appeared once. This clone may be a read error of a much larger clone one base away. V and J are TRBV6-5 and TRBJ2-7, with 8 nucleotides matching TRBD1. Germline lookup yields CDR1 MNHEY and CDR2 SVGAGI. The CDR3 has 15 residues. The CDR3 coding sequence is TGTACCAGCAGTTACGGGCGGACAGGGCCCTACGAGCAGTACTTC. Its translation is CTSSYGRTGPYEQYF.

The rearrangement joins TRBV6-5 to TRBJ1-5; 7 bases match TRBD1. The germline V gene has CDR1 MNHEY and CDR2 SVGAGI. V was pared by 4 bases and J by 6 bases, with 6 bases of the junction left unmatched. CDR3 size: 14 residues. CDR3 sequence: CASSSRQGLQPQHF. The CDR3 DNA sequence: TGTGCCAGCAGTTCGAGACAGGGCCTTCAGCCCCAGCATTTT.

This sequence joins TRBV12-3 or TRBV12-4 and TRBJ2-7; weak D call: TRBD1 (6 bases). The CDR3 consists of 14 residues. V was pared by 10 bases and J by 7 bases, with 23 bases between. CDR3 sequence (DNA): TGTGCCACCTCGCCAGGGGCAGCCATTCGGGAGCAGTACTTC. Protein: CATSPGAAIREQYF.

This clonotype was counted a few times. This rearrangement joins TRBV5-1 to TRBJ1-4, with D possibly matching TRBD1 (5 bases). V lost 0 bases and J 8 bases, leaving 14 bases between the germline ends. Germline V gene sequence: CDR1 SGHRS, CDR2 YFSETQ. The CDR3 is 15 residues long. CDR3 DNA: TGCGCCAGCAGCTTGGAGGTCAGGGTAGGCGAAAAACTGTTTTTT. It encodes CASSLEVRVGEKLFF.

This clonotype appeared many times. CDR3 bases: TGTGCCAGCAGTTCCGGGACTCTGCTAGCAGATACGCAGTATTTT. Amino acid sequence: CASSSGTLLADTQYF. The rearrangement uses TRBV28 and TRBJ2-3; weak D call: TRBD2 (6 bases). The CDR3 consists of 15 residues. Germline CDR1 reads MDHEN; CDR2 reads SYDVKM. The V end lost 4 bases, the J end lost 4 bases, and 15 bases lay between the germline ends.